This T cell receptor (beta chain) was found in a study of T cells in Graves' hyperthyroidism and ophthalmopathy. Background on the study: Specimen type is peripheral blood, collected at initial diagnosis prior to any treatment.

In making diagnoses, clinical symptoms, serum thyroxine and TRAb, thyroid ultrasound and orbital computed tomography were all used. Fresh 10 ml peripheral blood yielded PBMCs. The source material, RNA transcripts, was used to amplify TCR beta CDR3 regions. Carried out on the TCR CDR3, a first-round RT-PCR used the HTBI primer set. TCRdb recomputed calls from the multiplex PCR reads with MiXCR, one row per CDR3 protein. This sample has 600,000 or so distinct CDR3 sequences, with about 15% found just once. The CDR3 runs to 14 residues. Trimming pared 1 base from V and 0 bases from J, leaving 7 bases between. Germline V gives CDR1 SGHVS, CDR2 FNYEAQ. At least ten counts were recorded for this clonotype.

The TCR originated in a woman in her forties or fifties with Graves' ophthalmopathy. The sample taken for sequencing was blood. The chain carries TRBV7-6 and TRBJ2-7; D assignment may be TRBD1 or TRBD2 (5 bases each). CDR3 sequence reads: CASSLGDDSYEQYF. The DNA of the CDR3 is TGTGCCAGCAGCTTAGGGGACGACTCCTACGAGCAGTACTTC. Based on the CDR3 plus reference TRBV7-6 and TRBJ2-7, the full variable domain is GAGVSQSPRYKVTKRGQDVALRCDPISGHVSLYWYRQALGQGPEFLTYFNYEAQQDKSGLPNDRFSAERPEGSISTLTIQRTEQRDSAMYRCASSLGDDSYEQYFGPGTRLTVT.